Below, one TCR beta chain is given with its context. Generated by immunoSEQ multiplex PCR, the TCRdb table keeps only in-frame clones and is missing some. Here the sample spans over 30,000 clones, about nine tenths being singletons. The CDR3 extends over 13 amino acids. V was trimmed by 3 bases and J by 5 bases, leaving 9 bases between them. From germline, CDR1 is PRHDT and CDR2 FYEKMQ (reference sequence). Each patient's relapse followed autologous stem cell transplantation, and brentuximab vedotin exposure varied. Researchers report purifying CD4+ T cells from thawed PBMCs by magnetic negative selection. The data were obtained in a study of PD-1 blockade in classical Hodgkin lymphoma.

The source is a human donor with classical Hodgkin lymphoma. The sample was CD4+ T cells from blood, taken at baseline. The chain employs TRBV13 and TRBJ2-3; no clear D. The CDR3 DNA reads TGTGCCAGCAGCTTCCGCCTCGTAGATACGCAGTATTTT. Translating gives CASSFRLVDTQYF.